Here is one T cell receptor beta chain with its context. The target of this receptor is not known. One base away there is no much larger clone; base qualities are not given. The immunoSEQ Assay, a bias-controlled multiplex PCR, was used to amplify TCRbeta CDR3 regions from genomic DNA. The study's processing was this. The number of nucleated cells in each sample was estimated by amplification of reference gene primers within the assay. Sequence reads were collapsed and filtered to measure the absolute abundance of every unique TCRbeta CDR3 rearrangement. For each sample, productive Simpson clonality was calculated as the square root of Simpson's diversity index across productive rearrangements. TCRdb took over this immuneACCESS table, retaining in-frame rearrangements with V and J assigned. Such tables are incomplete; in checked studies, under half of the missing clones stem from an unresolved V gene, and the remainder is unexplained. The DNA was the basis for D and trimming; V, J and clone size are from that table. In this sample the table shows about 83,000 clones, approximately 86% of which occur a single time. The ten most abundant clones make up about 3% of the sample.

This sample is part of a study of blood T cell repertoires in COVID-19 (dated by TCRdb to 2018 to 2021). In the study overall: Collaborator samples came from the United States, Italy and Spain and covered acute and convalescent phases of COVID-19. Samples were obtained from the ongoing ImmuneRACE study (first 160 participants) and from 1,200 or so subjects provided by 6 global collaborators. The prospective study material was composed of cDNA or gDNA derived from T cells, B-cell-depleted T cells, or PBMCs. The repertoires were released in a freely available public database intended as a resource for research on the immune response to SARS-CoV-2. Where available, HLA class I and class II types were taken from metadata supplied by the sample provider and were not determined by assay-based typing. Nearly every sample came with metadata listing a de-identified subject ID, COVID-19 status, age in years and sex. The dataset comprised deeply sampled blood TCRbeta repertoires from subjects exposed to, actively infected with, or recovered from COVID-19. Study-wide findings and limitations: Clinical and demographic metadata were provided uncurated, with the amount varying by source and participant.

The collaborating institutions used their own protocols to collect whole blood in K2EDTA tubes. Collaborator samples were shipped for TCRbeta analysis as frozen whole blood, isolated PBMCs, or DNA extracted from either sample type. Counted from cysteine to phenylalanine, this CDR3 has 14 amino acids. This entry keeps only the CDR3 DNA: 42 bases, framed from base 1. Taken from the germline V gene, the CDR1 and CDR2 loops are SGHVS and FQNEAQ. V loses 5 bases at its end and J loses 8 bases; junction bases beyond the gene matches: 5. This sequence originates from a woman between 50 and 59 years old with active or convalescent COVID-19. The sample consisted of peripheral blood. The rearrangement combines TRBV7-8 with TRBJ1-6, with 8 bases aligning to TRBD1. The CDR3 is CASSVTGADSPLHF. The sequenced DNA is TGTGCCAGCAGCGTGACAGGGGCGGATTCACCCCTCCACTTT. Outside the CDR3, residues come from the reference TRBV7-8 and TRBJ1-6 proteins, so the full variable domain is: GAGVSQSPRYKVAKRGQDVALRCDPISGHVSLFWYQQALGQGPEFLTYFQNEAQLDKSGLPSDRFFAERPEGSVSTLKIQRTQQEDSAVYLCASSVTGADSPLHFGNGTRLTVT.